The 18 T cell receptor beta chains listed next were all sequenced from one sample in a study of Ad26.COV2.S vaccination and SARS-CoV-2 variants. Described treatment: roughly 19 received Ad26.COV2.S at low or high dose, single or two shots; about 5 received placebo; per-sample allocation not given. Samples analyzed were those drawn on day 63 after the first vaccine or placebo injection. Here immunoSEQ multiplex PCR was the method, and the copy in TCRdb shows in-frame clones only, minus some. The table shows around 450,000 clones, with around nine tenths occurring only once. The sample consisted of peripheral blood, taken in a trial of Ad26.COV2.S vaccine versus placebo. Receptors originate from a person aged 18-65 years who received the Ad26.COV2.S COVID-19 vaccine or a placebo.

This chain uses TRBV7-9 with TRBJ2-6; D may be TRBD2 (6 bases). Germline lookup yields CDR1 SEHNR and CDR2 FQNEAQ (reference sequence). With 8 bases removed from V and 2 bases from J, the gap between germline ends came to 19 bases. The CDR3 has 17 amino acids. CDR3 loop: CASSGREVYAGANVLTF. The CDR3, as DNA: TGTGCCAGCTCTGGCAGGGAGGTCTATGCTGGGGCCAACGTCCTGACTTTC. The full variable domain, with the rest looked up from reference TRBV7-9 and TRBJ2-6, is DTGVSQNPRHKITKRGQNVTFRCDPISEHNRLYWYRQTLGQGPEFLTYFQNEAQLEKSRLLSDRFSAERPKGSFSTLEIQRTEQGDSAMYLCASSGREVYAGANVLTFGAGSRLTVL.

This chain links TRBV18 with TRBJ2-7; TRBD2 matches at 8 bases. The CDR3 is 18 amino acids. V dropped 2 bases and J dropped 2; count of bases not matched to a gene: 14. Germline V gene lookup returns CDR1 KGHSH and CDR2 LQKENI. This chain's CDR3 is CASSPTGAGSGGAYEQYF. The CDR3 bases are TGTGCCAGCTCACCAACCGGGGCGGGAAGCGGGGGTGCCTACGAGCAGTACTTC.

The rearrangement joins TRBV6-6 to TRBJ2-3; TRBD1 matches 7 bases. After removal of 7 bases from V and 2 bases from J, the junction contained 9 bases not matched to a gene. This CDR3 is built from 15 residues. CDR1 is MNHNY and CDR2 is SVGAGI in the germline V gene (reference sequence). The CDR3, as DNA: TGTGCCAGCAATAAACAGGGGATTTACACAGATACGCAGTATTTT. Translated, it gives CASNKQGIYTDTQYF.

The CDR3 reads CAWTVRDHSYNEQFF. CDR3 DNA: TGTGCCTGGACCGTAAGGGATCACTCCTACAATGAGCAGTTCTTC. J is TRBJ2-1 and V is TRBV30; D gene ambiguous. Germline values: CDR1 GTSNPN, CDR2 SVGIG (reference sequence). V lost 4 bases to trimming and J lost 0 bases, with 13 bases between them. This CDR3 is 15 amino acids long.

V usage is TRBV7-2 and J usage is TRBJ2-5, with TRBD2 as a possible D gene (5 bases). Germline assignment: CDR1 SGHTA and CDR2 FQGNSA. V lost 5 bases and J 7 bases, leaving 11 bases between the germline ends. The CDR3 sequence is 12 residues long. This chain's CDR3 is CASSAYSATQYF. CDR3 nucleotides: TGTGCCAGCAGCGCCTATAGCGCGACCCAGTACTTC.

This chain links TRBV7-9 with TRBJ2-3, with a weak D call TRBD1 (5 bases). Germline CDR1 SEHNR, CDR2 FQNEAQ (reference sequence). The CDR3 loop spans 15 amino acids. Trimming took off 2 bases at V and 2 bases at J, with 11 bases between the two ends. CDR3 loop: CASSLSLTVTDTQYF. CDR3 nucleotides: TGTGCCAGCAGCTTATCCCTGACAGTCACAGATACGCAGTATTTT.

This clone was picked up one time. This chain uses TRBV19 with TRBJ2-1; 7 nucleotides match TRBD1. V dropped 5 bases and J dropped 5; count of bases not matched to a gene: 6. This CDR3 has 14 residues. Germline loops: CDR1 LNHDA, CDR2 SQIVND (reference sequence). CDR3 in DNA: TGTGCCAGTAGTTTGGGACAGTATCACAATGAGCAGTTCTTC. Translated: CASSLGQYHNEQFF.

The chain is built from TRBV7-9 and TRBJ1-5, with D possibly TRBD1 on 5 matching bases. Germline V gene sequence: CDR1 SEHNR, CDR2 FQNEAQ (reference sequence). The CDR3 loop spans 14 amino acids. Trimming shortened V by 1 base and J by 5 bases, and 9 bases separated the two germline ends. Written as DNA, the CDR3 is TGTGCCAGCAGCTTAGAGGGGTTCGATCAGCCCCAGCATTTT. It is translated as CASSLEGFDQPQHF.

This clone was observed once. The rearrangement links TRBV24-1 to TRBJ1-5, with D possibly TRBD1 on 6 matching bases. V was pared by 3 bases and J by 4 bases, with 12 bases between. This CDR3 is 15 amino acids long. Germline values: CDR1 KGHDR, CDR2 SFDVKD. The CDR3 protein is CATSDMGAGNQPQHF. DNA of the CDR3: TGTGCCACCAGTGATATGGGGGCGGGGAATCAGCCCCAGCATTTT.

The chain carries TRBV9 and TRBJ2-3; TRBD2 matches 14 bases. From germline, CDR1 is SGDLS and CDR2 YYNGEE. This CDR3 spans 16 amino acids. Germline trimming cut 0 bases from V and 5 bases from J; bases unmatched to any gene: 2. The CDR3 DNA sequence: TGTGCCAGCAGCGTAGCGACTAGCGGGGGGGGAGATACGCAGTATTTT. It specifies CASSVATSGGGDTQYF.

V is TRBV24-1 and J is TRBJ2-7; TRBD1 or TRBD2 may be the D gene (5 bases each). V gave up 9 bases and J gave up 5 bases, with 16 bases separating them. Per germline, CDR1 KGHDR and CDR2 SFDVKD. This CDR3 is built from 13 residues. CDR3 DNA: TGTGCCACCGGGGCAGCGGCCGGGGACGAGCAGTACTTC. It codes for CATGAAAGDEQYF.

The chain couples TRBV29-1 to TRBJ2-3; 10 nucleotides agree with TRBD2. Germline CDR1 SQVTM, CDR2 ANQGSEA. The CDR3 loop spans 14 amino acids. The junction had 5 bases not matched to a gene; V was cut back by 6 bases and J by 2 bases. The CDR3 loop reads CSVQRGGTTDTQYF. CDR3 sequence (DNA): TGCAGCGTCCAGCGGGGGGGCACCACAGATACGCAGTATTTT.

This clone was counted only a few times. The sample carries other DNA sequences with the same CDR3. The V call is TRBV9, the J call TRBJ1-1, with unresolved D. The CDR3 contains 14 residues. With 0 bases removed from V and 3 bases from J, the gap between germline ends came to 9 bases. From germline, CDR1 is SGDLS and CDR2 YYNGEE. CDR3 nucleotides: TGTGCCAGCAGCGTAGGTCCAGGTGACACTGAAGCTTTCTTT. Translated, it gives CASSVGPGDTEAFF.

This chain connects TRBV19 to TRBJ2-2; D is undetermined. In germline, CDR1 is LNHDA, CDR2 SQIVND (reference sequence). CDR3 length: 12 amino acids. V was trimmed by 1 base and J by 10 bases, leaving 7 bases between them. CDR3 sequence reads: CASSIVAMELFF. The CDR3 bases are TGTGCCAGTAGTATAGTTGCGATGGAGCTGTTTTTT.

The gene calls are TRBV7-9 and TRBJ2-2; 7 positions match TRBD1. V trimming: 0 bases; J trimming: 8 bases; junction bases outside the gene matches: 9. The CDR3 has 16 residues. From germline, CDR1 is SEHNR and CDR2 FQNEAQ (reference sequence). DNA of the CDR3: TGTGCCAGCAGCTTAGCGCCAAGGGGGCGTGTAGGGGAGCTGTTTTTT. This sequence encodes CASSLAPRGRVGELFF.

The CDR3 spells CASSSLREGDYGYTF. The CDR3 DNA follows: TGTGCCAGCAGCTCCCTCAGGGAAGGTGACTATGGCTACACCTTC. This chain joins TRBV7-8 and TRBJ1-2; possibly TRBD1 for D (5 bases). The CDR3 spans 15 residues. Germline CDR1 and CDR2: SGHVS and FQNEAQ. Trimming stripped 4 bases from V and 3 bases from J, with 15 bases between. The full variable domain, completed using reference TRBV7-8 and TRBJ1-2, is GAGVSQSPRYKVAKRGQDVALRCDPISGHVSLFWYQQALGQGPEFLTYFQNEAQLDKSGLPSDRFFAERPEGSVSTLKIQRTQQEDSAVYLCASSSLREGDYGYTFGSGTRLTVV.

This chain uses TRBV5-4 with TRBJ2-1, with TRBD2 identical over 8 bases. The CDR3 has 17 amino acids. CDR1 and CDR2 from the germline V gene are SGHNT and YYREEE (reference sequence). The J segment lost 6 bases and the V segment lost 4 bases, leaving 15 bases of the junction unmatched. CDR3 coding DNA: TGTGCCAGCAGCCTGGTTCAGACTAGCGCTTCGCCCAATGAGCAGTTCTTC. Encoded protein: CASSLVQTSASPNEQFF.

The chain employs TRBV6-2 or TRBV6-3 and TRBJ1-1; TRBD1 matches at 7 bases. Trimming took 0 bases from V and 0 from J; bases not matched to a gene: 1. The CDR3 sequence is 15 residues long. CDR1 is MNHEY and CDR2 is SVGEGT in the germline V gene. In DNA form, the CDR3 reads TGTGCCAGCAGTTACTCTGGGACAGTGAACACTGAAGCTTTCTTT. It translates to CASSYSGTVNTEAFF.